This T cell receptor (beta chain) derives from a study of cytotoxic CD8 clonotypes in ibrutinib-treated CLL. On the study more broadly: Of the patients, roughly 10 were relapsed/refractory, over 14 treatment-naive and some 17 IGHV unmutated. Samples had a mean of approximately 240,000 productive templates and roughly 99,000 productive rearrangements. Study-level points and caveats: Collection times varied between progressing and sustained-remission patients.

Assay used: immunoSEQ multiplex PCR; TCRdb lists only in-frame clones, some missing. The table has 20,000 to 30,000 clones, 60% to 80% seen once. This clone has only one observation. Its cognate antigen is unknown. This CDR3 contains 14 residues. Germline values: CDR1 MNHEY, CDR2 SVGAGI. V was pared by 0 bases and J by 3 bases, with 2 bases of the junction left unmatched. Sequencing was performed on PBMCs, taken at disease progression, from a patient treated with ibrutinib. V and J are TRBV6-5 and TRBJ2-7; TRBD1 agrees at 7 bases. This clonotype was obtained from a human donor with chronic lymphocytic leukemia. As DNA, the CDR3 is TGTGCCAGCAGTTACTCTAGGGGGCGCTACGAGCAGTACTTC. This encodes CASSYSRGRYEQYF.